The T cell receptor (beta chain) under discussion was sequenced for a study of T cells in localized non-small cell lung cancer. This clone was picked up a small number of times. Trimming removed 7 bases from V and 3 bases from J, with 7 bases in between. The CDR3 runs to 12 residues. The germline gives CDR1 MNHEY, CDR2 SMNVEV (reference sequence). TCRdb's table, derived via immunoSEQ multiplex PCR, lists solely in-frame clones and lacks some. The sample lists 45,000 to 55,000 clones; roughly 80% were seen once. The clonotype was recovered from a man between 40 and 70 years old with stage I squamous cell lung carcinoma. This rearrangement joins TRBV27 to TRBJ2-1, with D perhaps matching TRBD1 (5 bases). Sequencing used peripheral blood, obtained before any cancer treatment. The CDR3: CASKGDYNEQFF. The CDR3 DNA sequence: TGTGCCAGCAAAGGGGACTACAATGAGCAGTTCTTC.